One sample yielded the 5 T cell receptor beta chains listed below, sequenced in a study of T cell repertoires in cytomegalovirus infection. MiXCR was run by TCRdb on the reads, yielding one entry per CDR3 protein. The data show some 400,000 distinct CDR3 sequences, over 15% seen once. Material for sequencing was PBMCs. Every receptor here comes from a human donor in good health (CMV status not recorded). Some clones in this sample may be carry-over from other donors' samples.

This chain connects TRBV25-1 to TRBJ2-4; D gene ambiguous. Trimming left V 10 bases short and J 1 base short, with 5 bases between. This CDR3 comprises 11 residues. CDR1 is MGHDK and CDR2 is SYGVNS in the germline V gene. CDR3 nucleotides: TGTGCCACCGCGGCCAAAAACATTCAGTACTTC. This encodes CATAAKNIQYF.

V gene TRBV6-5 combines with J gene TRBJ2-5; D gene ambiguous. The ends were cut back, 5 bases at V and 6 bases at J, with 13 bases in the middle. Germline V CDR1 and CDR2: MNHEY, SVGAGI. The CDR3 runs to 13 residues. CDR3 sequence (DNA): TGTGCCAGCAGTAAGGAAGTAATGAAGACCCAGTACTTC. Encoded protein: CASSKEVMKTQYF.

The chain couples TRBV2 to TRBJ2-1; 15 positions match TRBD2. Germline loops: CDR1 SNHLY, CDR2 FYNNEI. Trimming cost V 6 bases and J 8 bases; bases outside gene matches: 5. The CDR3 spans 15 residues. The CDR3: CASSGLAGGQDEQFF. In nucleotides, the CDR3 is TGTGCCAGCAGCGGACTAGCGGGGGGGCAGGATGAGCAGTTCTTC.

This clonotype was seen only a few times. The CDR3 nucleotides are TGTGCCAGCAGCTTCAAACCGGGACAGCCAAATGAAAAACTGTTTTTT. Its translation is CASSFKPGQPNEKLFF. V and J are TRBV5-4 and TRBJ1-4; 7 bases are a match to TRBD1. Germline CDR1 and CDR2: SGHNT and YYREEE (reference sequence). After removal of 2 bases from V and 5 bases from J, the junction contained 9 bases not matched to a gene. The CDR3 is 16 amino acids.

In DNA, the CDR3 is TGTGCCAGCAGCCTCCTAGCGGGAGGAACCTACAATGAGCAGTTCTTC. Amino acids: CASSLLAGGTYNEQFF. The V and J genes are TRBV7-2 and TRBJ2-1; 11 bases line up with TRBD2. The junction had 5 bases not matched to a gene; V was cut back by 5 bases and J by 2 bases. Germline V gene data show CDR1 as SGHTA and CDR2 as FQGNSA. The CDR3 runs 16 residues.